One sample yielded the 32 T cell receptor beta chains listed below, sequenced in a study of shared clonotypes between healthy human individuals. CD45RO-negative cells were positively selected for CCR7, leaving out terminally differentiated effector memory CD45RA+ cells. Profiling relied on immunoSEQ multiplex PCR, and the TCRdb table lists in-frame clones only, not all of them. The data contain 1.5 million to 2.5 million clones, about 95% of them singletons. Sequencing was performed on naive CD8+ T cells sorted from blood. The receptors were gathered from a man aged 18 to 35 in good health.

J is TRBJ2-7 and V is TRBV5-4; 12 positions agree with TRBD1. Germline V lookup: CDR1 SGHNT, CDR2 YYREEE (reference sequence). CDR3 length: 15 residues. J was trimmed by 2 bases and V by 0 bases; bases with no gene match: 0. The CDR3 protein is CASSLGDRGPYEQYF. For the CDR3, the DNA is TGTGCCAGCAGCTTGGGGGACAGGGGGCCCTACGAGCAGTACTTC. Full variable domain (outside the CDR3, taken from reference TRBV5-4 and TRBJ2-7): ETGVTQSPTHLIKTRGQQVTLRCSSQSGHNTVSWYQQALGQGPQFIFQYYREEENGRGNFPPRFSGLQFPNYSSELNVNALELDDSALYLCASSLGDRGPYEQYFGPGTRLTVT.

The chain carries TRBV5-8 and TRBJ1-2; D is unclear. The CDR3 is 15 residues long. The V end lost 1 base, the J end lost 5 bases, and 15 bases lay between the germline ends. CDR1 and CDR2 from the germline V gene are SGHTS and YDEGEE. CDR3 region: CASSLTEFFLYGYTF. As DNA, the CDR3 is TGTGCCAGCAGCTTGACAGAATTCTTTCTTTATGGCTACACCTTC.

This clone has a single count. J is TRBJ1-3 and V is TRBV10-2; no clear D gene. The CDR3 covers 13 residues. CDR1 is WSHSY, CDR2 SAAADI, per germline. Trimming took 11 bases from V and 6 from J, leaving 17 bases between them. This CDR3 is CAVPDPPENTIYF. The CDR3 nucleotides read TGCGCCGTCCCGGACCCGCCAGAAAACACCATATATTTT.

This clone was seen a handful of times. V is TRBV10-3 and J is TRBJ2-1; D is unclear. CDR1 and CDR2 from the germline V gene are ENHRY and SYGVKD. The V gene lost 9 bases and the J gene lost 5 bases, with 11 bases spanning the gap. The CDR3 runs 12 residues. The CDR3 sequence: CAIATTDNEQFF. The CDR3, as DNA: TGTGCCATTGCTACCACCGACAATGAGCAGTTCTTC.

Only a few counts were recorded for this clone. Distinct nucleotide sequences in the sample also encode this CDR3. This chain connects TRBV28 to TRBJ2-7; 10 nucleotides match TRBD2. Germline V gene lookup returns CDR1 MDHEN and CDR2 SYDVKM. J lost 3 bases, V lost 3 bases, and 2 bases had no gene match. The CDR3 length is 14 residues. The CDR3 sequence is CASSLASGGYEQYF. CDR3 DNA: TGTGCCAGCAGTTTGGCTAGCGGGGGCTACGAGCAGTACTTC.

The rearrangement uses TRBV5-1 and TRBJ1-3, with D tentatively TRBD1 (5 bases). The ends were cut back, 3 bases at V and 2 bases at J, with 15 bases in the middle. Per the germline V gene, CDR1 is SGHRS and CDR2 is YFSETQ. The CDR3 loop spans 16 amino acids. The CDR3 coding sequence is TGCGCCAGCAGCTGGGGTGGCAGGGAAGCTGGAAACACCATATATTTT. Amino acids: CASSWGGREAGNTIYF.

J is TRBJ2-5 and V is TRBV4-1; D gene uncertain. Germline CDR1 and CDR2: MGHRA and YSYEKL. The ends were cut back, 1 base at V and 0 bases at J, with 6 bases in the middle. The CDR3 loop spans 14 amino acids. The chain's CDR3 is CASSQVPYQETQYF. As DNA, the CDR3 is TGCGCCAGCAGCCAAGTACCGTACCAAGAGACCCAGTACTTC.

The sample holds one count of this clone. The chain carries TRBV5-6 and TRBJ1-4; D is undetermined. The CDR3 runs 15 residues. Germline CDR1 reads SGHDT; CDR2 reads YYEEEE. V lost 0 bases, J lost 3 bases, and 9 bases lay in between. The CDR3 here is CASSLERRANEKLFF. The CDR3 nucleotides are TGTGCCAGCAGCTTGGAGAGGCGAGCTAATGAAAAACTGTTTTTT.

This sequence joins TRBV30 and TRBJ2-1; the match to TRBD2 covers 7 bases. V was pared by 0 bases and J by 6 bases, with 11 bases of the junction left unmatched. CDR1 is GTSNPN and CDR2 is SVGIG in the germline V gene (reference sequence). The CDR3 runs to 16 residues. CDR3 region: CAWSVGDGRPRNEQFF. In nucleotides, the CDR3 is TGTGCCTGGAGTGTAGGTGACGGGAGGCCTCGCAATGAGCAGTTCTTC.

The CDR3 loop is CASSYNLGPGELFF. The CDR3 bases are TGTGCCAGCAGTTATAACCTGGGTCCCGGGGAGCTGTTTTTT. The V gene is TRBV7-9, the J gene TRBJ2-2; unclear D gene. The CDR3 consists of 14 residues. CDR1 is SEHNR, CDR2 FQNEAQ, per germline (reference sequence). V was shortened by 6 bases and J by 6 bases, with 14 bases between the two germline ends.

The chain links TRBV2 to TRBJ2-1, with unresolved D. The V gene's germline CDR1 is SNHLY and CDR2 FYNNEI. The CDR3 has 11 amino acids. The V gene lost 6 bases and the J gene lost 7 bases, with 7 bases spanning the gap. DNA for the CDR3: TGTGCCAGCAGGGACCCTAATGAGCAGTTCTTC. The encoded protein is CASRDPNEQFF.

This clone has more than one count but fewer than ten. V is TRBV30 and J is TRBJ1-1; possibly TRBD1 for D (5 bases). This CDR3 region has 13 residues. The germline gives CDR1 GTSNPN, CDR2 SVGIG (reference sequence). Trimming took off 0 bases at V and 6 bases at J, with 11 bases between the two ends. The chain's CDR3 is CAWSVPGAAEAFF. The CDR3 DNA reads TGTGCCTGGAGTGTTCCCGGGGCCGCTGAAGCTTTCTTT.

The CDR3 DNA reads as TGTGCCAGCAGCGTAGACCCCATTGAGCAGTTCTTC. Residues: CASSVDPIEQFF. The rearrangement joins TRBV9 to TRBJ2-1; D is ambiguous. Trimming removed 0 bases at V and 9 bases at J, with 7 bases between. CDR1 and CDR2 (germline): SGDLS, YYNGEE. The CDR3 totals 12 residues.

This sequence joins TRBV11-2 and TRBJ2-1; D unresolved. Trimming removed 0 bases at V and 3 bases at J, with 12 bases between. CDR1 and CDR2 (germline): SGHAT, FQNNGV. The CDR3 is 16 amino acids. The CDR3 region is CASSLDISPVYNEQFF. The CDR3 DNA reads TGTGCCAGCAGCTTAGACATTAGCCCTGTCTACAATGAGCAGTTCTTC.

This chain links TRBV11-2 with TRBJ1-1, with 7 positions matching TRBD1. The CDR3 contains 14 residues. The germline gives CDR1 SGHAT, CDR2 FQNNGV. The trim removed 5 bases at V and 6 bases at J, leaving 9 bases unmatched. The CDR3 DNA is TGTGCCAGCAGCAGGACAGGTTTAAGGTCTGAAGCTTTCTTT. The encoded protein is CASSRTGLRSEAFF.

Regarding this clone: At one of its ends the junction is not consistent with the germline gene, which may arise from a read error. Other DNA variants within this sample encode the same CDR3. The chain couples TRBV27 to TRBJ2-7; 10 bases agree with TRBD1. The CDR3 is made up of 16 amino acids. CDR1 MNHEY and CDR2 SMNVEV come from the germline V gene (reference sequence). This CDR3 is CASSLSAGTGAYEQYF. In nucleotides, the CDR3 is TGTGCCAGCAGCTTATCCGCCGGGACAGGGGCCTACGAGCAGTACTTC.

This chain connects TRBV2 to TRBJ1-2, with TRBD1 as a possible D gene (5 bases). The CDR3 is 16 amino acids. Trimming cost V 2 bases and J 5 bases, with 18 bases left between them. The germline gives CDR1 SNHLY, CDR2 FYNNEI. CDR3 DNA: TGTGCCAGCAGTGAATTCGGGGACCCAGGACCATATGGCTACACCTTC. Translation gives CASSEFGDPGPYGYTF.

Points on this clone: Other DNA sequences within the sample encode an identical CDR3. The CDR3 loop reads CASSPGDEQYF. The CDR3 nucleotides are TGTGCCAGCTCACCGGGGGACGAGCAGTACTTC. The rearrangement joins TRBV6-5 to TRBJ2-7; D is possibly TRBD2 (6 bases). V dropped 8 bases and J dropped 5 bases, with 10 bases sitting between them. Germline V gives CDR1 MNHEY, CDR2 SVGAGI. The CDR3 loop spans 11 amino acids.

The CDR3 here is CAWGQGGEKLFF. The CDR3 DNA reads TGTGCCTGGGGACAGGGAGGTGAAAAACTGTTTTTT. The genes are TRBV30 and TRBJ1-4, with 8 bases aligning to TRBD1. Germline CDR1 is GTSNPN and CDR2 is SVGIG (reference sequence). V trimming: 5 bases; J trimming: 7 bases; junction bases outside the gene matches: 3. This CDR3 contains 12 residues.

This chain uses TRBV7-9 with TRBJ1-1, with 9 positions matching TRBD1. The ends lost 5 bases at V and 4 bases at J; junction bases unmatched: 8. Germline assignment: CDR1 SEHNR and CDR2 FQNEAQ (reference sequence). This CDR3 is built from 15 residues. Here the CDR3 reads CASSPEGTGFTEAFF. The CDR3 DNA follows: TGTGCCAGCAGCCCCGAGGGGACAGGGTTCACTGAAGCTTTCTTT.

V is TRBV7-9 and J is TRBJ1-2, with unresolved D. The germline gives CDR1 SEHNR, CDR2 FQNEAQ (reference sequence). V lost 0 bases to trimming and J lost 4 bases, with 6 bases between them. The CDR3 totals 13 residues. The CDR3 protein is CASSLARSYGYTF. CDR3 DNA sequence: TGTGCCAGCAGCTTAGCCAGGAGCTATGGCTACACCTTC.

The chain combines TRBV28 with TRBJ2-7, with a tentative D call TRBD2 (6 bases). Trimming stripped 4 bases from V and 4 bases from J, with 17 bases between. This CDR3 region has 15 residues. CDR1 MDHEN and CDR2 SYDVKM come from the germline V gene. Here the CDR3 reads CASSSPWGEEYEQYF. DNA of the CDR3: TGTGCCAGCAGTTCCCCTTGGGGGGAGGAGTACGAGCAGTACTTC.

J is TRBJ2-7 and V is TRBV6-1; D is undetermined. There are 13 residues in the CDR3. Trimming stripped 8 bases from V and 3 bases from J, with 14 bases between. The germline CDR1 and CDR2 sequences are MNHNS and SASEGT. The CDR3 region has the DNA TGTGCCAGCGAATATCTAGTGGGCTACGAGCAGTACTTC. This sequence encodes CASEYLVGYEQYF.

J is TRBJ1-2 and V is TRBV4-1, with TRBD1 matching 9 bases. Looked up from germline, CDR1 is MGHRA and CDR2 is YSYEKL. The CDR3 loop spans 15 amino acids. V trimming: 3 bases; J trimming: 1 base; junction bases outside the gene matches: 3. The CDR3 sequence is CASSHGTGLNYGYTF. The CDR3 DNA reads TGCGCCAGCAGCCACGGGACAGGGCTTAACTATGGCTACACCTTC.

CDR3 nucleotide sequence: TGTGCCAGCAGCTTAGCGCTAGCGGGAGCGCTCGAGCAGTACTTC. Its protein is CASSLALAGALEQYF. The chain links TRBV7-9 to TRBJ2-7; 10 positions agree with TRBD2. The CDR3 contains 15 residues. Germline V gives CDR1 SEHNR, CDR2 FQNEAQ (reference sequence). J gave up 6 bases and V 0 bases, and 5 bases lay outside the gene matches.

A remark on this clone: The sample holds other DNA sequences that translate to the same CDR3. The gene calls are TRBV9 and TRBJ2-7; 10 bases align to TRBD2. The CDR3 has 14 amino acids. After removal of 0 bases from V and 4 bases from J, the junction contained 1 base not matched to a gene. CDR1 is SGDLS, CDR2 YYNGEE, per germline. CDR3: CASSVGAGGYEQYF. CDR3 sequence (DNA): TGTGCCAGCAGCGTAGGAGCGGGGGGGTACGAGCAGTACTTC.

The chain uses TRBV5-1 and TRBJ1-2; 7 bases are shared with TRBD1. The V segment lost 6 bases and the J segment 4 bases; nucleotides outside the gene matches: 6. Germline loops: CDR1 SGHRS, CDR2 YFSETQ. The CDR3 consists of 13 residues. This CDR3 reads CASNQGDSYGYTF. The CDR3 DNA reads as TGCGCCAGCAACCAGGGGGACAGCTATGGCTACACCTTC.

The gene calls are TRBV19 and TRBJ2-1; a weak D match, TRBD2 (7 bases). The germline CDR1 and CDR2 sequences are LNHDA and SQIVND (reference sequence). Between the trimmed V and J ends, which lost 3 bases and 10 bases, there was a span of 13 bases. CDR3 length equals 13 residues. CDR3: CASSISGGAEQFF. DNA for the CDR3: TGTGCCAGTAGTATCTCGGGGGGCGCGGAGCAGTTCTTC.

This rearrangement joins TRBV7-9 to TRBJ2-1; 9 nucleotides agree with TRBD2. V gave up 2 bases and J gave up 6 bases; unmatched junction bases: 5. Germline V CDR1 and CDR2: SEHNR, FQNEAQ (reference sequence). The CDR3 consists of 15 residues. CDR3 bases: TGTGCCAGCAGCTTATTTCTAGCGGGGTTCAATGAGCAGTTCTTC. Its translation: CASSLFLAGFNEQFF.

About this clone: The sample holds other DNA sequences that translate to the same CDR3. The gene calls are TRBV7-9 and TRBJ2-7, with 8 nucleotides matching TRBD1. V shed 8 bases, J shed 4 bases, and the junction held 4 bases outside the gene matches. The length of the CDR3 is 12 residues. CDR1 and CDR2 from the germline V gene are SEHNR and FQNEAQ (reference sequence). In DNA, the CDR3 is TGTGCCAGCCGGGACAGGAGTTACGAGCAGTACTTC. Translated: CASRDRSYEQYF. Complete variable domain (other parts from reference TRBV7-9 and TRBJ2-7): DTGVSQNPRHKITKRGQNVTFRCDPISEHNRLYWYRQTLGQGPEFLTYFQNEAQLEKSRLLSDRFSAERPKGSFSTLEIQRTEQGDSAMYLCASRDRSYEQYFGPGTRLTVT.

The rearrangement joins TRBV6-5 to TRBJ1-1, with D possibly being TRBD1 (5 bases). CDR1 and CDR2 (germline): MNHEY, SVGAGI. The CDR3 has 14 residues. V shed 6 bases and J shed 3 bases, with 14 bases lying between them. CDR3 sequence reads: CASRQAGGYTEAFF. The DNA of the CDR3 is TGTGCCAGCAGACAAGCTGGGGGTTACACTGAAGCTTTCTTT.

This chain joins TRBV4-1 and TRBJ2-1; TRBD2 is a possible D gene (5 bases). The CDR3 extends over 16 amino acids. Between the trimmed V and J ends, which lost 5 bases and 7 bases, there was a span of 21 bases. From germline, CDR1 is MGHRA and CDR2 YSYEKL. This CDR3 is CASSFTTRTSWNEQFF. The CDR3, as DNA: TGCGCCAGCAGCTTTACAACTAGAACGTCTTGGAATGAGCAGTTCTTC.